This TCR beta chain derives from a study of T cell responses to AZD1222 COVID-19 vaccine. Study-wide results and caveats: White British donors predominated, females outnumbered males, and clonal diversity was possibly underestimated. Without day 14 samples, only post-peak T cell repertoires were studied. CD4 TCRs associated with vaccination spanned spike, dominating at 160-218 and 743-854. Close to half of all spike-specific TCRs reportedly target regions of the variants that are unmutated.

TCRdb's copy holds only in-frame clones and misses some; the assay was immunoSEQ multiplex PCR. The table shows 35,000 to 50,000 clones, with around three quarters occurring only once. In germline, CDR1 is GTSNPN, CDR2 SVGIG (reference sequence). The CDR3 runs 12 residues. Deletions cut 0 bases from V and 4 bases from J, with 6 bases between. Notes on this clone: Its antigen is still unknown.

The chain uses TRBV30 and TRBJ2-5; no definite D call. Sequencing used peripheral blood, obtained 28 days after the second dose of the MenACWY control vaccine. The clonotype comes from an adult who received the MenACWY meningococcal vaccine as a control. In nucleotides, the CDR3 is TGTGCCTGGAGTGTATATGGAGAGACCCAGTACTTC. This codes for CAWSVYGETQYF.